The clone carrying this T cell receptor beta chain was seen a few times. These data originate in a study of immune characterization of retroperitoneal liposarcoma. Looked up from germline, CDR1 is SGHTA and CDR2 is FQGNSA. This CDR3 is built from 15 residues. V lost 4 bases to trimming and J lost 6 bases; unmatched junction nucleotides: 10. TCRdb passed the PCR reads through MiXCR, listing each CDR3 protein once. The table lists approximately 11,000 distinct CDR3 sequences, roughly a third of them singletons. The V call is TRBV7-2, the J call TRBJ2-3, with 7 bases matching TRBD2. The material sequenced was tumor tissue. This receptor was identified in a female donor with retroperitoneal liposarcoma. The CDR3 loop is CASSSLPTSVDTQYF. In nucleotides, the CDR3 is TGTGCCAGCAGCTCGCTCCCCACTAGCGTTGATACGCAGTATTTT.